The 13 T cell receptor beta chains below come from one sample, sequenced in a study of CD8+CD57+ T cells in acquired aplastic anemia. Genomic DNA, serving as template, underwent TCR beta VDJ and CDR3 profiling. Each CDR3 protein gets one entry after TCRdb re-called the reads with MiXCR. The repertoire holds just over 400,000 distinct CDR3 sequences, with 65% to 75% as singletons. What was sequenced was sorted CD4+, CD8+, or CD8+CD57+ T cells (not recorded which) from PBMCs. The source is a human donor in good health, serving as a control.

This clonotype was counted once. The chain carries TRBV29-1 and TRBJ1-4; D might be TRBD1 (5 bases). The CDR3 length is 13 residues. The germline V and J ends were trimmed by 4 bases and 8 bases, with 14 bases remaining between them. CDR1 is SQVTM and CDR2 is ANQGSEA in the germline V gene. This CDR3 is CSVGGGSEEKLFF. Here the CDR3 DNA reads TGCAGCGTTGGGGGGGGGAGTGAGGAAAAACTGTTTTTT. Filled out from reference TRBV29-1 and TRBJ1-4, the complete variable domain reads SAVISQKPSRDICQRGTSLTIQCQVDSQVTMMFWYRQQPGQSLTLIATANQGSEATYESGFVIDKFPISRPNLTFSTLTVSNMSPEDSSIYLCSVGGGSEEKLFFGSGTQLSVL.

The CDR3, as DNA: TGTGCCAGCAGCATCGGGCGCACAGAATCTAACTATGGCTACACCTTC. It translates to CASSIGRTESNYGYTF. V gene TRBV11-2 combines with J gene TRBJ1-2; D is unclear. Germline V CDR1 and CDR2: SGHAT, FQNNGV. V was clipped by 5 bases and J by 0 bases, with 16 bases between them. The CDR3 is made up of 16 amino acids. Combining the CDR3 with reference TRBV11-2 and TRBJ1-2 gives the whole variable domain EAGVAQSPRYKIIEKRQSVAFWCNPISGHATLYWYQQILGQGPKLLIQFQNNGVVDDSQLPKDRFSAERLKGVDSTLKIQPAKLEDSAVYLCASSIGRTESNYGYTFGSGTRLTVV.

Note on this clonotype: A read error may produce the germline difference seen at one junction end. The genes are TRBV2 and TRBJ1-4; tentative D call: TRBD1 (6 bases). This CDR3 has 14 amino acids. Germline CDR1 and CDR2: SNHLY and FYNNEI. CDR3: CAGRKTGANEKLFF. CDR3 nucleotides: TGTGCCGGCAGAAAGACAGGAGCTAATGAAAAACTGTTTTTT.

Ten or more counts support this clonotype. The chain has TRBV6-5 and TRBJ1-2, with 7 bases fitting TRBD1. The V segment lost 6 bases and the J segment 8 bases; nucleotides outside the gene matches: 15. The CDR3 is 15 residues long. Germline V CDR1 and CDR2: MNHEY, SVGAGI. The CDR3 loop reads CASRGRGTEPWGYTF. The CDR3 nucleotides read TGTGCCAGCAGGGGGAGGGGGACAGAACCTTGGGGCTACACCTTC.

The genes are TRBV10-3 and TRBJ1-2; D is ambiguous. The CDR3 runs 14 residues. V gave up 9 bases and J gave up 1 base, with 15 bases separating them. Germline CDR1 is ENHRY and CDR2 is SYGVKD. The CDR3 loop reads CAIVAPANNYGYTF. The CDR3 DNA is TGTGCCATAGTCGCTCCGGCAAATAACTATGGCTACACCTTC.

This chain links TRBV7-2 with TRBJ1-5, with D possibly matching TRBD1 (6 bases). Trimming cost V 6 bases and J 6 bases, with 12 bases left between them. The CDR3 covers 13 residues. Germline V gene lookup returns CDR1 SGHTA and CDR2 FQGNSA. The CDR3 is CASSSGAGQPQHF. DNA for the CDR3: TGTGCCAGCAGTTCAGGGGCGGGTCAGCCCCAGCATTTT.

Comments on this clonotype: The junction shows a germline mismatch at one end, possibly a read error. This chain links TRBV7-6 with TRBJ2-1; D may correspond to TRBD1 or TRBD2 (5 bases each). The CDR3 totals 16 residues. Looked up from germline, CDR1 is SGHVS and CDR2 is FNYEAQ. The CDR3 DNA is TGCGCCAGCAGCTTTGACGGGGCGAACAATGAGCAGTTCCAGTTCTTC. Amino acid sequence: CASSFDGANNEQFQFF.

Ten or more counts support this clonotype. The V gene is TRBV20-1, the J gene TRBJ1-1, with 9 bases lining up with TRBD1. The CDR3 covers 14 residues. Germline lookup yields CDR1 DFQATT and CDR2 SNEGSKA (reference sequence). V gave up 6 bases and J gave up 4 bases; unmatched junction bases: 9. The CDR3 DNA follows: TGCAGTGCGTCCATCGGGGACAGGGTCACTGAAGCTTTCTTT. Translated, it gives CSASIGDRVTEAFF.

The chain has TRBV10-3 and TRBJ2-5; tentatively, D is TRBD1 or TRBD2 (5 bases each). Looked up from germline, CDR1 is ENHRY and CDR2 is SYGVKD. The CDR3 runs 15 residues. Trimming left V 4 bases short and J 5 bases short, with 17 bases between. The DNA of the CDR3 is TGTGCCATCAGTGTGGGACGCCACAAGGGGGAGACCCAGTACTTC. Protein: CAISVGRHKGETQYF.

The V gene is TRBV7-2, the J gene TRBJ1-2; D is possibly TRBD1 (5 bases). Trimming removed 3 bases at V and 10 bases at J, with 21 bases between. The germline gives CDR1 SGHTA, CDR2 FQGNSA. The CDR3 is 15 residues long. In DNA form, the CDR3 reads TGTGCCAGCAGCTTGGCAGGGCTGGGGAACTCTCACTACACCTTC. Translating gives CASSLAGLGNSHYTF.

CDR3 residues: CASSSGGGLEQYF. The CDR3 DNA sequence: TGTGCCAGCAGCTCCGGCGGGGGGCTAGAGCAGTACTTC. The rearrangement links TRBV7-2 to TRBJ2-7; 8 nucleotides agree with TRBD2. The CDR3 length is 13 residues. The J segment lost 7 bases and the V segment lost 4 bases, leaving 6 bases of the junction unmatched. Germline CDR1 is SGHTA and CDR2 is FQGNSA.

This clonotype appeared a few times. The V gene is TRBV7-6, the J gene TRBJ1-2, with unresolved D. Per the germline V gene, CDR1 is SGHVS and CDR2 is FNYEAQ. This CDR3 comprises 13 residues. Trimming left V 1 base short and J 6 bases short, with 9 bases between. The CDR3 region is CASSLDTADGYTF. The CDR3 region has the DNA TGTGCCAGCAGCTTAGATACCGCGGATGGCTACACCTTC. Together with reference TRBV7-6 and TRBJ1-2, the CDR3 gives the full variable domain: GAGVSQSPRYKVTKRGQDVALRCDPISGHVSLYWYRQALGQGPEFLTYFNYEAQQDKSGLPNDRFSAERPEGSISTLTIQRTEQRDSAMYRCASSLDTADGYTFGSGTRLTVV.

There are many counts of this clonotype. The CDR3 DNA follows: TGTGCCAGCAGCCCAGATCGACAGGCAGAAGCTTTCTTT. Translating gives CASSPDRQAEAFF. The chain uses TRBV11-2 and TRBJ1-1; tentative D call: TRBD1 (6 bases). The V end was cut by 5 bases, the J end by 8 bases, with 15 bases between. The germline V gene encodes CDR1 SGHAT and CDR2 FQNNGV. The length of the CDR3 is 13 residues.